What follows are 13 T cell receptor beta chains derived from one specimen sequenced in a study of shared clonotypes between healthy human individuals. The protocol was immunoSEQ multiplex PCR, while the TCRdb copy is restricted to in-frame clones and leaves out a portion. Of approximately 2.5 million clones in the sample, approximately 94% were seen once. The sample comprised naive CD4+ T cells sorted from blood. Specified subset: CD45RA+ positively selected. These receptors were obtained from a man aged 18 to 29 in good health.

The gene calls are TRBV18 and TRBJ2-3; a possible D gene is TRBD1 (6 bases). Germline CDR1 reads KGHSH; CDR2 reads LQKENI. V was shortened by 4 bases and J by 0 bases, with 11 bases between the two germline ends. The CDR3 loop spans 15 amino acids. The CDR3 nucleotides are TGTGCCAGCTCACAACAAACAGGGAGCACAGATACGCAGTATTTT. Its protein product is CASSQQTGSTDTQYF.

The chain links TRBV7-6 to TRBJ2-7; D is possibly TRBD1 or TRBD2 (5 bases each). From germline, CDR1 is SGHVS and CDR2 FNYEAQ. There are 15 residues in the CDR3. V dropped 1 base and J dropped 5 bases, with 15 bases sitting between them. CDR3 DNA sequence: TGTGCCAGCAGCTTAGTTTCAGGGACCTTCAACGAGCAGTACTTC. This encodes CASSLVSGTFNEQYF. Complete variable domain (other parts from reference TRBV7-6 and TRBJ2-7): GAGVSQSPRYKVTKRGQDVALRCDPISGHVSLYWYRQALGQGPEFLTYFNYEAQQDKSGLPNDRFSAERPEGSISTLTIQRTEQRDSAMYRCASSLVSGTFNEQYFGPGTRLTVT.

The V gene is TRBV2, the J gene TRBJ2-7, with a possible D match to TRBD2 (5 bases). CDR3 length: 15 amino acids. CDR1 is SNHLY and CDR2 is FYNNEI in the germline V gene. V shed 9 bases and J shed 7 bases, with 25 bases lying between them. CDR3 nucleotide sequence: TGTGCCAGTACGCGCGTAACTAGGAGTCTTGGGGAGCAGTACTTC. This sequence encodes CASTRVTRSLGEQYF.

CDR3 region: CASSLTGGSEKLFF. The CDR3 DNA sequence: TGTGCCAGCAGCTTGACAGGGGGGAGTGAAAAACTGTTTTTT. The rearrangement links TRBV7-6 to TRBJ1-4; TRBD1 matches at 9 bases. Germline loops: CDR1 SGHVS, CDR2 FNYEAQ. After removal of 3 bases from V and 7 bases from J, the junction contained 3 bases not matched to a gene. The CDR3 loop spans 14 amino acids.

This clone was seen a handful of times. The chain has TRBV6-1 and TRBJ1-6; D not resolved. The germline gives CDR1 MNHNS, CDR2 SASEGT. V gave up 5 bases and J gave up 13 bases, with 15 bases separating them. CDR3 length equals 13 residues. This CDR3 reads CASSKNGVSPLHF. CDR3 nucleotides: TGTGCCAGCAGTAAGAACGGGGTTTCTCCCCTCCACTTT.

Here the CDR3 DNA reads TGTGCCAGCAGACCCCGGACTAGCGGGAGTACCCTAAGGGAGACCCAGTACTTC. Translating gives CASRPRTSGSTLRETQYF. This sequence joins TRBV7-2 and TRBJ2-5; 13 positions agree with TRBD2. V trimming: 6 bases; J trimming: 5 bases; junction bases outside the gene matches: 15. This CDR3 contains 18 residues. Per germline, CDR1 SGHTA and CDR2 FQGNSA.

The chain recombines TRBV5-5 with TRBJ1-2; TRBD1 matches at 7 bases. CDR1 SGHKS and CDR2 YYEKEE come from the germline V gene (reference sequence). V shed 3 bases and J 6 bases; nucleotides not matched to a gene: 5. CDR3 length: 13 amino acids. CDR3 in amino acids: CASSSGTVNGYTF. As DNA, the CDR3 is TGTGCCAGCAGCTCCGGGACAGTCAATGGCTACACCTTC.

This clone was observed a single time. The rearrangement uses TRBV6-5 and TRBJ2-7, with TRBD1 as a possible D gene (6 bases). This CDR3 is 15 amino acids long. V lost 2 bases, J lost 2 bases, and 13 bases lay in between. CDR1 MNHEY and CDR2 SVGAGI come from the germline V gene. The CDR3 reads CASSYDGTPPYEQYF. CDR3 in DNA: TGTGCCAGCAGTTACGACGGGACACCTCCCTACGAGCAGTACTTC.

The DNA of the CDR3 is TGTGCCAGCAGCTTGCAGGGCCTCAATCAGCCCCAGCATTTT. This translates into CASSLQGLNQPQHF. The chain uses TRBV11-2 and TRBJ1-5; D possibly corresponds to TRBD1 (5 bases). V was clipped by 3 bases and J by 3 bases, with 9 bases between them. Germline CDR1 reads SGHAT; CDR2 reads FQNNGV. CDR3 length: 14 residues.

This chain uses TRBV7-3 with TRBJ2-3; tentatively, D is TRBD2 (5 bases). The CDR3 is made up of 17 amino acids. Germline V lookup: CDR1 SGHTA, CDR2 FQGTGA. V lost 1 base and J 0 bases, leaving 14 bases between the germline ends. CDR3 sequence (DNA): TGTGCCAGCAGCTTAAATTTCGGGGTCGCTAGCACAGATACGCAGTATTTT. This gives the protein CASSLNFGVASTDTQYF.

The chain links TRBV7-3 to TRBJ2-3; D gene ambiguous. Germline V lookup: CDR1 SGHTA, CDR2 FQGTGA. The V end lost 5 bases, the J end lost 6 bases, and 21 bases lay between the germline ends. The CDR3 has 16 residues. CDR3 amino acids: CASSRSGYSPGDTQYF. The CDR3 bases are TGTGCCAGCAGCCGATCCGGGTATTCCCCCGGTGATACGCAGTATTTT.

The chain uses TRBV29-1 and TRBJ2-7; 7 bases line up with TRBD1. Trimming removed 4 bases from V and 3 bases from J; junction bases left unmatched: 3. This CDR3 is built from 12 residues. The germline V gene encodes CDR1 SQVTM and CDR2 ANQGSEA. CDR3 in DNA: TGCAGCGTTGTGAACAGGGGCTACGAGCAGTACTTC. Its protein is CSVVNRGYEQYF.

The gene calls are TRBV10-2 and TRBJ2-7; 12 bases agree with TRBD2. Germline V gives CDR1 WSHSY, CDR2 SAAADI. V shed 8 bases and J 5 bases; nucleotides not matched to a gene: 10. The CDR3 has 15 residues. The CDR3 bases are TGCGCCAGCTCCAAACTAGCGGGGGGCGCCCACGAGCAGTACTTC. Encoded protein: CASSKLAGGAHEQYF.